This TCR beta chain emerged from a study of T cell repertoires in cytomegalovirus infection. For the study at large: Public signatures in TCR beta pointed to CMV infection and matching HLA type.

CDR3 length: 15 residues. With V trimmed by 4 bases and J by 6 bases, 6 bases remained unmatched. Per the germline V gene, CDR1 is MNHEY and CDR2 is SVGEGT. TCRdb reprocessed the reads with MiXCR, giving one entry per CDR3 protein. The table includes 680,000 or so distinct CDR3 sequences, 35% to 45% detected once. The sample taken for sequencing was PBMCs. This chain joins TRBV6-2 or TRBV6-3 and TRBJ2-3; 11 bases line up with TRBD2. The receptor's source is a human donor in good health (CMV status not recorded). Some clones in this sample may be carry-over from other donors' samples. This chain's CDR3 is CASSLLAGASDTQYF. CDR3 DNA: TGTGCCAGCAGTTTACTAGCGGGGGCATCGGATACGCAGTATTTT.